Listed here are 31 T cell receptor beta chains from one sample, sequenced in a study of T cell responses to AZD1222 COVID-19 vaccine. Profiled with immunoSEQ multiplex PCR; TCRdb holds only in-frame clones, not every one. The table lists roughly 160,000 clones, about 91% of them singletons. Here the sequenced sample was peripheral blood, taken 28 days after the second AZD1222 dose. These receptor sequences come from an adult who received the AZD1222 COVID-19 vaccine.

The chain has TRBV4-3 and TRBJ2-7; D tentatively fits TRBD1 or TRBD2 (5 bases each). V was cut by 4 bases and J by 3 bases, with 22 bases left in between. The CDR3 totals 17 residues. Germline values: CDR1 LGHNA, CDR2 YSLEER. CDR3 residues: CASSRTTAIHGGYEQYF. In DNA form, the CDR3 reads TGCGCCAGCAGCCGCACGACAGCTATTCATGGGGGCTACGAGCAGTACTTC.

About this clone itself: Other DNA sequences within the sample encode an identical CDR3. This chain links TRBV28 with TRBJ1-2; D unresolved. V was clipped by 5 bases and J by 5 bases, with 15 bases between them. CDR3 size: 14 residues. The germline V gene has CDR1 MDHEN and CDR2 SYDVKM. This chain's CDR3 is CASSLGGLSYGYTF. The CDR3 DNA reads TGTGCCAGCAGTCTAGGAGGCCTATCGTATGGCTACACCTTC.

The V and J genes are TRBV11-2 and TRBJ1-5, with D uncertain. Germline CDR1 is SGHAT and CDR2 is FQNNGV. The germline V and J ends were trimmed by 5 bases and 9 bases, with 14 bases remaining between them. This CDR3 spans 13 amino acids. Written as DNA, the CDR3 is TGTGCCAGCAGCGCCTACCCCAACGCGCCCCAGCATTTT. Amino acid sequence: CASSAYPNAPQHF.

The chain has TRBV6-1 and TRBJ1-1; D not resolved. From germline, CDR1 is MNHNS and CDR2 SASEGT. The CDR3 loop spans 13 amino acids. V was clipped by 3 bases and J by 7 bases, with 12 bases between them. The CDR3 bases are TGTGCCAGCAGTGAGTTCTTGGACGGTGAAGCTTTCTTT. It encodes CASSEFLDGEAFF.

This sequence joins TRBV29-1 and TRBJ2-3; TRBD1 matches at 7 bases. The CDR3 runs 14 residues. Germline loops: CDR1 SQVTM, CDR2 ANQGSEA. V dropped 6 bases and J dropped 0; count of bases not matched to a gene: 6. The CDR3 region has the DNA TGCAGCGTCCCGACAGGGCTAAGCACAGATACGCAGTATTTT. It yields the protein CSVPTGLSTDTQYF.

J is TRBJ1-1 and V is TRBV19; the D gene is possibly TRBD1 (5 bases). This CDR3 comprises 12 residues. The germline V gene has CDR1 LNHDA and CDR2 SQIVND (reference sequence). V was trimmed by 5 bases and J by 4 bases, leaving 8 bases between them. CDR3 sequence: CASSPGVTEAFF. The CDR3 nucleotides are TGTGCCAGTAGTCCGGGGGTCACTGAAGCTTTCTTT.

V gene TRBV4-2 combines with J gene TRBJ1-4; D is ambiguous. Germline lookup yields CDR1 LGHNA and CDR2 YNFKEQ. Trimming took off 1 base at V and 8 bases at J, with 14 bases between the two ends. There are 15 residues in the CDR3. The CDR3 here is CASSQAGPLKEKLFF. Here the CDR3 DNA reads TGTGCCAGCAGCCAAGCGGGCCCTTTAAAAGAAAAACTGTTTTTT.

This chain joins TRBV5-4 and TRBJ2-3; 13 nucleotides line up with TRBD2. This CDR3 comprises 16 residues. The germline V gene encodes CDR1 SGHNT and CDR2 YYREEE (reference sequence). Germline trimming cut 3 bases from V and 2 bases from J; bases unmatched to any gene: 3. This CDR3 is CASSSGLAGATDTQYF. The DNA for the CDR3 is TGTGCCAGCAGCTCCGGACTAGCGGGGGCCACAGATACGCAGTATTTT. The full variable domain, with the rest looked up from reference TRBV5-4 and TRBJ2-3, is ETGVTQSPTHLIKTRGQQVTLRCSSQSGHNTVSWYQQALGQGPQFIFQYYREEENGRGNFPPRFSGLQFPNYSSELNVNALELDDSALYLCASSSGLAGATDTQYFGPGTRLTVL.

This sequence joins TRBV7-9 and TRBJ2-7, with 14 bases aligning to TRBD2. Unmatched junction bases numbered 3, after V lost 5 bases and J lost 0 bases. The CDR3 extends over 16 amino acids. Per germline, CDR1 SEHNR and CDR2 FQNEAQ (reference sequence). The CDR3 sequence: CASSGGLAGASYEQYF. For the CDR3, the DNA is TGTGCCAGCAGCGGGGGACTAGCGGGGGCCTCCTACGAGCAGTACTTC.

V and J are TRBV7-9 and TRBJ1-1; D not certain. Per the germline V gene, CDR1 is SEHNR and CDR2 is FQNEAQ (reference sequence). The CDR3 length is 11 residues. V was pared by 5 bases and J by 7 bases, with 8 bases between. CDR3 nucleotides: TGTGCCAGCAGCCACAGATTTGAAGCTTTCTTT. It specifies CASSHRFEAFF.

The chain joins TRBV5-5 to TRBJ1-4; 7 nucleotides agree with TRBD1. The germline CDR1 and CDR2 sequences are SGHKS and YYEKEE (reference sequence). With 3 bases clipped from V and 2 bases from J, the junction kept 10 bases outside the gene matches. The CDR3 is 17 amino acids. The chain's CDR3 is CASSSRQGIRTNEKLFF. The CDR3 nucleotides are TGTGCCAGCAGCTCCCGACAGGGCATCCGCACTAATGAAAAACTGTTTTTT.

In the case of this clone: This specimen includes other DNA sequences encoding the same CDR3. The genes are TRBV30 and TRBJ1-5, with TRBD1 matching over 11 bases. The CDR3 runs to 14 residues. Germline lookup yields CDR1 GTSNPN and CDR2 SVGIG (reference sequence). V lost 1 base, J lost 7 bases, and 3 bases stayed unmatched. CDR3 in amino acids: CAWSGTGGGQPQHF. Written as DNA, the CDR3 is TGTGCCTGGAGTGGGACAGGGGGCGGACAGCCCCAGCATTTT. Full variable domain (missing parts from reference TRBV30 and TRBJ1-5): SQTIHQWPATLVQPVGSPLSLECTVEGTSNPNLYWYRQAAGRGLQLLFYSVGIGQISSEVPQNLSASRPQDRQFILSSKKLLLSDSGFYLCAWSGTGGGQPQHFGDGTRLSIL.

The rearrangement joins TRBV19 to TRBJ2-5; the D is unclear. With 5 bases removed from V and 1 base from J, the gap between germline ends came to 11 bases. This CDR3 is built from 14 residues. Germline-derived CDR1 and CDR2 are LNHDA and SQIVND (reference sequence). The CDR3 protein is CASSGPRSQETQYF. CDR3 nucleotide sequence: TGTGCCAGTAGTGGACCTCGTAGCCAAGAGACCCAGTACTTC.

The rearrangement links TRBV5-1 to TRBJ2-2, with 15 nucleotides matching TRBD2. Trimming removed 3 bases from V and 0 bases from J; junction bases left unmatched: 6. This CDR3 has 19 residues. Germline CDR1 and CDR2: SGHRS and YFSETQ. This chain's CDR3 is CASSSWTSGGAANTGELFF. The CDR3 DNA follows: TGCGCCAGCAGCTCCTGGACTAGCGGGGGGGCGGCGAACACCGGGGAGCTGTTTTTT.

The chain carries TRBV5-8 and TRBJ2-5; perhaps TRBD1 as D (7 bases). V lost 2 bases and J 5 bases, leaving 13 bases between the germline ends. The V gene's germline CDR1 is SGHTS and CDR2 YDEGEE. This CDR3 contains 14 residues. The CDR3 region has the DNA TGTGCCAGCAGCTTCCCGCCAGGGGGGGAGACCCAGTACTTC. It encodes CASSFPPGGETQYF. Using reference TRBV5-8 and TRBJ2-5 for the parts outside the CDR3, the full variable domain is EAGVTQSPTHLIKTRGQQATLRCSPISGHTSVYWYQQALGLGLQFLLWYDEGEERNRGNFPPRFSGRQFPNYSSELNVNALELEDSALYLCASSFPPGGETQYFGPGTRLLVL.

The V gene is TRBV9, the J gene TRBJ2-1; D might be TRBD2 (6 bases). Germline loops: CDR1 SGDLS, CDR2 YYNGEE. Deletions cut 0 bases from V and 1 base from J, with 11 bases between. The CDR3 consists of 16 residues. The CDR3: CASSVGRAGSYNEQFF. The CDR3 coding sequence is TGTGCCAGCAGCGTAGGACGGGCGGGGTCCTACAATGAGCAGTTCTTC. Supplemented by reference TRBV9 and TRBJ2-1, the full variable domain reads DSGVTQTPKHLITATGQRVTLRCSPRSGDLSVYWYQQSLDQGLQFLIQYYNGEERAKGNILERFSAQQFPDLHSELNLSSLELGDSALYFCASSVGRAGSYNEQFFGPGTRLTVL.

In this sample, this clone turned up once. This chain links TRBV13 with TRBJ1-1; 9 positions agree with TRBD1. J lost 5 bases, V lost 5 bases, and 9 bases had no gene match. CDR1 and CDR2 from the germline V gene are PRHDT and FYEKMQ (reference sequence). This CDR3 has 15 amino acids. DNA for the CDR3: TGTGCCAGCAGCGTGGGACAGGGTACTGGGACTGAAGCTTTCTTT. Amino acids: CASSVGQGTGTEAFF.

Here the CDR3 reads CASSIDTESTDTQYF. The DNA for the CDR3 is TGTGCCAGTAGTATAGATACTGAGAGCACAGATACGCAGTATTTT. The rearrangement joins TRBV19 to TRBJ2-3; D unresolved. Germline CDR1 is LNHDA and CDR2 is SQIVND (reference sequence). The V end lost 0 bases, the J end lost 0 bases, and 7 bases lay between the germline ends. The CDR3 is 15 residues long.

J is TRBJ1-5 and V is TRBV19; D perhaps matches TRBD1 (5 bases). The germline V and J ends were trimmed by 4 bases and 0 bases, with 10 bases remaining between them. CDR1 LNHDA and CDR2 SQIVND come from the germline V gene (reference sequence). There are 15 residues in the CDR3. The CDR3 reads CASSRGSNSNQPQHF. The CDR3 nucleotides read TGTGCCAGTAGTAGGGGGTCTAATAGCAATCAGCCCCAGCATTTT.

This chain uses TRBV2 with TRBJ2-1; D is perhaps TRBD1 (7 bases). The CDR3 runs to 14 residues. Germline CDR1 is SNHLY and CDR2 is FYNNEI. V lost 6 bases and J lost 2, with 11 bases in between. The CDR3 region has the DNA TGTGCCAGCAGCCGCGGGACAGCCTACAATGAGCAGTTCTTC. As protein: CASSRGTAYNEQFF.

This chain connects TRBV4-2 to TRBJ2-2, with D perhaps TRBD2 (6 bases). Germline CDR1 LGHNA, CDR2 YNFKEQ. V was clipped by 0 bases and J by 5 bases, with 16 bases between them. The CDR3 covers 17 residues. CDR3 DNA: TGTGCCAGCAGCCAAGATCGTCCAGCGGGCGGGACCGGGGAGCTGTTTTTT. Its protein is CASSQDRPAGGTGELFF.

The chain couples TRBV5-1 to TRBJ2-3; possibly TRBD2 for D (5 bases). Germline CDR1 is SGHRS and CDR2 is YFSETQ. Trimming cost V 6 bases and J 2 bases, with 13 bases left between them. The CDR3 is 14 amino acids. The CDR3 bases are TGCGCCAGCACCGAGGCGGGTGTCACAGATACGCAGTATTTT. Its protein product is CASTEAGVTDTQYF.

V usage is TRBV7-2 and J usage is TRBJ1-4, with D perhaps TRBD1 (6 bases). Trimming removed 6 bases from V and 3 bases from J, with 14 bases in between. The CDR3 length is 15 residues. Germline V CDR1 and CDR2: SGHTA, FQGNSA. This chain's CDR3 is CASRPHQGPNEKLFF. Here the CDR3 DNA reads TGTGCCAGCAGACCCCATCAGGGGCCTAATGAAAAACTGTTTTTT. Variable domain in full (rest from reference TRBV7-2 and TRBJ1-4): GAGVSQSPSNKVTEKGKDVELRCDPISGHTALYWYRQSLGQGLEFLIYFQGNSAPDKSGLPSDRFSAERTGGSVSTLTIQRTQQEDSAVYLCASRPHQGPNEKLFFGSGTQLSVL.

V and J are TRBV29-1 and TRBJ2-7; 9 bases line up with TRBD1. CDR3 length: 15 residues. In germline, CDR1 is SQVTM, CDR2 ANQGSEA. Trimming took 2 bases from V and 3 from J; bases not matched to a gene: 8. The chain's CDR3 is CSVERETGGSYEQYF. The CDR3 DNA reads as TGCAGCGTTGAACGGGAGACAGGGGGAAGCTACGAGCAGTACTTC.

The CDR3 nucleotides read TGTGCCAGCAGATTTACATACAGCGGCTATGGCTACACCTTC. This encodes CASRFTYSGYGYTF. The chain carries TRBV5-4 and TRBJ1-2; no reliable D call. The CDR3 consists of 14 residues. The V and J ends lost 5 bases and 4 bases respectively, with 15 bases between them. CDR1 is SGHNT, CDR2 YYREEE, per germline (reference sequence).

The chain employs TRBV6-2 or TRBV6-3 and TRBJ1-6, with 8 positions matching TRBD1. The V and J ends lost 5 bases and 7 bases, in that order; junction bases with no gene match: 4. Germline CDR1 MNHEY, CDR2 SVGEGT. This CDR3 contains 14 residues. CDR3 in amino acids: CASSATGVNSPLHF. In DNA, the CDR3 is TGTGCCAGCAGTGCGACAGGGGTCAATTCACCCCTCCACTTT.

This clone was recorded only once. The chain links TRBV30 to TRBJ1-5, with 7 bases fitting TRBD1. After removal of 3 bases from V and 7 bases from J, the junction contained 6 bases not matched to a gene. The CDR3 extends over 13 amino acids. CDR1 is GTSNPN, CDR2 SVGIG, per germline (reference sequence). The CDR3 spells CAWSTGVGQPQHF. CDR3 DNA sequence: TGTGCCTGGAGCACAGGGGTGGGCCAGCCCCAGCATTTT.

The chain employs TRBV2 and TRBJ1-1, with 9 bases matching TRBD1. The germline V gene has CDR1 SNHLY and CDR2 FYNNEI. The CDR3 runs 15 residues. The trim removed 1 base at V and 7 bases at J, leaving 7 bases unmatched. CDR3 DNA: TGTGCCAGCAGTGAAGAGGGACAGGGCTACCATGAAGCTTTCTTT. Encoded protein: CASSEEGQGYHEAFF.

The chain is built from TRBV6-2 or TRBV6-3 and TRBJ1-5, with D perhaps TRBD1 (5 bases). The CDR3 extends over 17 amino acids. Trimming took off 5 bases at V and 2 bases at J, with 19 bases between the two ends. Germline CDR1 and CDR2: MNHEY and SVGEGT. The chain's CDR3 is CASSRDVKHAGNQPQHF. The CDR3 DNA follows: TGTGCCAGCAGTCGGGACGTAAAGCATGCGGGCAATCAGCCCCAGCATTTT.

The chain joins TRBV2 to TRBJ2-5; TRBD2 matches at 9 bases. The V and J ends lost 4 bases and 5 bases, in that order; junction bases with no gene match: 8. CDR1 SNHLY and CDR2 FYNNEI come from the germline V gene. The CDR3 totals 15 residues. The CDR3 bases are TGTGCCAGCAGTGTAGCGGGGGTGGGCATGGAGACCCAGTACTTC. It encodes CASSVAGVGMETQYF.

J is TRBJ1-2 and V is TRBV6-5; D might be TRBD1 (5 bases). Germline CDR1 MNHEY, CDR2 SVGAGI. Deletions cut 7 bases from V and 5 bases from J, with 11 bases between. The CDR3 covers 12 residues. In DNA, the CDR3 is TGTGCCAGCATTGGGGGGATTTATGGCTACACCTTC. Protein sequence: CASIGGIYGYTF.